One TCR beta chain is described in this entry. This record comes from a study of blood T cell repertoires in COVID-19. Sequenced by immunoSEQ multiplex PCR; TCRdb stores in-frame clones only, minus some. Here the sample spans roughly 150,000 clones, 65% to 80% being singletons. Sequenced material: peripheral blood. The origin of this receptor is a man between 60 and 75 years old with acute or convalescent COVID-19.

CDR3 sequence reads: CASKPRTSRTTDTQYF. In nucleotides, the CDR3 is TGTGCCAGTAAACCTCGGACTAGCAGAACCACAGATACGCAGTATTTT. The chain recombines TRBV19 with TRBJ2-3, with 8 bases identical to TRBD2. Germline V gene data show CDR1 as LNHDA and CDR2 as SQIVND (reference sequence). J lost 2 bases, V lost 7 bases, and 11 bases had no gene match. The CDR3 spans 16 residues.